This T cell receptor (beta chain) appears in the sequencing data of a study of T-cell reconstitution after alpha-beta-depleted transplantation in children (dated by TCRdb to about 2016). With respect to the entire study: Using TCR repertoire profiling, the study quantitatively followed how T-cell immune reconstitution unfolded in children after TCRalphabeta/CD19-depleted allogeneic hematopoietic cell transplantation.

Measured from the cysteine to the phenylalanine, the CDR3 is 15 residues long. Of the read, only the CDR3 DNA is kept; its 45 bases are in frame from base 1. Between the V and J ends, shortened by 6 bases and 4 bases respectively, the junction contains 18 bases. The germline V gene (reference sequence) gives CDR1 as DFQATT and CDR2 as SNEGSKA. This sample's treatment or condition label indicates: allogeneic hematopoietic cell transplantation with graft depleted of TCRalphabeta T cells and CD19 B cells. The children who served as transplant recipients had been given grafts of TCRalphabeta/CD19-depleted allogeneic hematopoietic cells. Paper-wide results and their limitations: In some patients, high TCRbeta diversity at day 60 was attributed to recipient T cells and intrathymic progenitors that had survived conditioning. About two months after transplant, the apparently early recovery of alphabetaT-cell counts reportedly depended on just several hundred clones that had expanded rapidly and came from non-depleted graft cells. Over subsequent months, a decline in hyperexpanded clone frequencies was noted, and after one year, T-cell counts and TCRbeta diversity were mostly ascribed to newly produced T cells.

The library came from PCR. Instrument on record: Illumina HiSeq 2500. TCR libraries were prepared with molecular barcoding, using unique molecular identifiers to normalize TCRbeta repertoire quantification. TCRdb reanalyzed the raw reads on its own, using fastp at Q25 for trimming and MiXCR for clone calling, and kept in-frame beta chains. Duplicate CDR3 protein sequences are folded into a single record with the most common DNA and genes. The sample table lists 450,000 to 550,000 distinct CDR3 sequences, about 10% of them with a count of one. The top ten constitute approximately 14% of the sample. As for this clonotype: What antigen it recognizes has not been identified. It has no much larger one-base neighbor in the sample; base qualities were not kept.

The receptor was derived from a female patient aged 2 to 10 who had a stem cell transplant for aplastic anemia, so the T cells may come from the graft donor. This chain is built from TRBV20-1 and TRBJ2-2, with TRBD2 tentatively as D gene (5 bases match). Here the sequenced sample was PBMCs, mostly from graft donor cells, taken 180 days after TCRalphabeta/CD19-depleted stem cell transplant. The CDR3 reads as follows: CSAHSGDWGTGELFF. The nucleotide sequence reads TGCAGTGCACATTCCGGGGATTGGGGCACCGGGGAGCTGTTTTTT.